This T cell receptor beta chain was obtained from a study of blood T cell repertoires in COVID-19 (dated by TCRdb to 2020 to 2021). With regard to the full study: Samples from collaborators originated in the United States, Italy and Spain and spanned both the acute and convalescent phases of COVID-19. The repertoires were released in a freely available public database intended as a resource for research on the immune response to SARS-CoV-2. Deeply sampled blood TCRbeta repertoires from subjects exposed to, actively infected with, or recovered from COVID-19 were included in the dataset. Samples came from the ongoing ImmuneRACE study (first 160 participants) plus 1,254 subjects from 6 global collaborators. HLA class I and class II types, where available, came from metadata supplied by the sample provider rather than from assay-based typing. The prospective study material was composed of cDNA or gDNA derived from T cells, B-cell-depleted T cells, or PBMCs. The sample metadata nearly always contained a de-identified subject ID, COVID-19 status, age in years and sex.

To note about this clone: Its binding antigen is unknown. Base-call qualities are not available, and no considerably larger clone is one nucleotide away.

Participants in the prospective study were aged about 18 to 100 years, lived in 20 to 30 United States geographic areas, and enrolled through a virtual design. To assign participants to cohorts, the prospective study relied on clinical history that participants themselves reported in a screening survey and a study questionnaire. Recovered participants in ImmuneRACE Cohort 3 were defined by two consecutive negative NP/OP PCR tests, clearance by a healthcare professional, or resolution of symptoms. In the prospective study, mobile phlebotomists collected whole blood, serum and a nasopharyngeal or oropharyngeal swab from each participant. Prospective study participants could optionally give additional blood draws and questionnaires over a roughly two-month period. Blood samples from the prospective study were shipped frozen or at room temperature prior to DNA extraction. Taken from the germline V gene, the CDR1 and CDR2 loops are SGHNT and YENEEA. Trimmed from V: 5 bases; trimmed from J: 2 bases; junction bases lacking a gene match: 3. Inclusive of the bounding cysteine and phenylalanine, the CDR3 is 14 residues long. Only the CDR3 region is kept as DNA, spanning 42 bases read in frame from base 1.

TCRbeta CDR3 regions were amplified from genomic DNA using the immunoSEQ Assay, a bias-controlled multiplex PCR. The paper's data handling went like this. The number of nucleated cells in each sample was estimated from the amplification of reference gene primers within the assay. To quantify the absolute abundance of each unique TCRbeta CDR3 rearrangement, sequence reads were collapsed and filtered. For each sample, productive Simpson clonality was calculated by taking the square root of Simpson's diversity index across productive rearrangements. In TCRdb, the immuneACCESS table is reduced to in-frame sequences with V and J assigned. These tables do not hold every clone; where another copy was compared, an unresolved V gene accounts for under half, and the others remain unexplained. The V and J calls and clone size were taken over from that table, and D and trimming were inferred from the DNA. The sample has under 300,000 clones on record, approximately 86% of them singletons. About 1% of the sample comes from the top ten.

Study-level results and caveats: The quantity of clinical and demographic metadata differed by source and by participant and was supplied without curation.

The sample was PBMCs or T cells enriched from blood (not recorded which). This chain is built from TRBV11-3 and TRBJ2-3; TRBD2 matches 8 bases in the middle. The clonotype comes from a woman in her 30s who had recovered from COVID-19. The encoded CDR3 is CASSNSGDTDTQYF. Here is the DNA: TGTGCCAGCAGCAATAGCGGGGACACAGATACGCAGTATTTT.